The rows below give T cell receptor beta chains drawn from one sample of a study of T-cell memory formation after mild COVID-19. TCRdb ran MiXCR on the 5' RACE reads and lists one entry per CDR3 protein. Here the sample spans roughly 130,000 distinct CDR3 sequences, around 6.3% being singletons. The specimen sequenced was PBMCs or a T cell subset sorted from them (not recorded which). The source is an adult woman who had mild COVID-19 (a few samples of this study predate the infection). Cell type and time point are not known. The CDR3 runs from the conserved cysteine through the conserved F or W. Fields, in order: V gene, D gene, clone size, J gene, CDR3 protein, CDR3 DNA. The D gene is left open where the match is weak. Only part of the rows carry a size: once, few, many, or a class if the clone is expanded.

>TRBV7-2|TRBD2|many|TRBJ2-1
CASSPRASGAYNEQFF
TGTGCCAGCAGCCCCCGTGCTAGCGGAGCCTACAATGAGCAGTTCTTC
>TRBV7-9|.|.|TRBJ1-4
CASSPGGLNEKLFF
TGTGCCAGCAGCCCCGGGGGCCTGAATGAAAAACTGTTTTTT
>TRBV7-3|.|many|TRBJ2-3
CASSSRGGTDTQYF
TGTGCCAGCAGCTCTCGGGGAGGCACAGATACGCAGTATTTT
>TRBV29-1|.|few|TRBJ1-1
CSGRELNTEAFF
TGCAGCGGACGGGAACTGAACACTGAAGCTTTCTTT
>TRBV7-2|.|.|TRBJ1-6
CASSLRSGDSPLHF
TGTGCCAGCAGCCTACGTTCGGGAGATTCACCCCTCCACTTT
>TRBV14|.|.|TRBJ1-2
CASSQGLYGYTF
TGTGCCAGCAGCCAAGGTCTCTATGGCTACACCTTC
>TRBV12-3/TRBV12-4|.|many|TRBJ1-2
CASSLSGPGIEGYTF
TGTGCCAGCAGTTTATCGGGACCGGGGATAGAGGGCTACACCTTC
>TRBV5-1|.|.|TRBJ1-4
CASSFGPGGDSEKLFF
TGCGCCAGCAGCTTCGGACCGGGAGGCGATTCCGAAAAACTGTTTTTT
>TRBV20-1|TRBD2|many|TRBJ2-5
CSAAGTSGRRRETQYF
TGCAGTGCTGCCGGGACTAGCGGGAGAAGGAGAGAGACCCAGTACTTC
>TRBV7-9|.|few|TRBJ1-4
CASSLQWGTLSTNEKLFF
TGTGCCAGCAGCTTACAGTGGGGGACACTATCAACTAATGAAAAACTGTTTTTT
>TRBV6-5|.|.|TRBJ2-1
CASKGHNEQFF
TGTGCCAGCAAGGGGCACAATGAGCAGTTCTTC
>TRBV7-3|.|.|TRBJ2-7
CASSPDVFREQYF
TGTGCCAGCAGCCCGGACGTATTTCGCGAGCAGTACTTC
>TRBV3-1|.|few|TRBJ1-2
CASSRAPGQITNYGYTF
TGTGCCAGCAGCCGAGCTCCGGGACAAATTACGAACTATGGCTACACCTTC
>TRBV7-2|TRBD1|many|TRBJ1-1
CASSGDRNTEAFF
TGTGCCAGCAGCGGGGACAGGAACACTGAAGCTTTCTTT
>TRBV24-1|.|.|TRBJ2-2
CATSDRGAGANTGELFF
TGTGCCACCAGTGATAGAGGGGCGGGGGCCAACACCGGGGAGCTGTTTTTT
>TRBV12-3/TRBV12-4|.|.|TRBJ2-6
CASSLYGLSGANVLTF
TGTGCCAGCAGTCTCTACGGGCTCTCTGGGGCCAACGTCCTGACTTTC
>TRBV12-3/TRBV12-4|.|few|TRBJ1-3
CASSRQLRSGNTIYF
TGTGCCAGCAGCCGACAGCTTCGCTCTGGAAACACCATATATTTT
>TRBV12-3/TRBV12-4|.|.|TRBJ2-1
CASTSNNWRGRGDEQFF
TGTGCCAGCACCTCGAACAACTGGCGGGGGCGGGGCGATGAGCAGTTCTTC
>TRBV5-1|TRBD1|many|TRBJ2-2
CASSLDNNRGRGTGELFF
TGCGCCAGCAGCTTGGACAACAACAGGGGGCGGGGCACCGGGGAGCTGTTTTTT
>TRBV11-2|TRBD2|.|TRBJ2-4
CASNPGGRSIQYF
TGTGCCAGCAACCCGGGGGGTAGAAGCATTCAGTACTTC
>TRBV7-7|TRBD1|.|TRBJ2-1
CASSPSYRDSVGSYNEQFF
TGTGCCAGCAGCCCTTCCTACCGGGACAGTGTGGGGAGCTACAATGAGCAGTTCTTC
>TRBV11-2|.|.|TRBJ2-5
CASSLGVGRETQYF
TGTGCCAGCAGCTTAGGTGTGGGAAGAGAGACCCAGTACTTC
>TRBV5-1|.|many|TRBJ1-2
CASSLPSASYADGYTF
TGCGCCAGCAGCTTGCCTTCAGCCTCTTATGCAGACGGCTACACCTTC
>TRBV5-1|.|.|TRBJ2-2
CASSPTLLVSGELFF
TGCGCCAGCAGCCCCACGCTGCTAGTGTCCGGGGAGCTGTTTTTT
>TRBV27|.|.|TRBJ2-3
CASSLSGGGYTDTQYF
TGTGCCAGCAGTTTATCTGGCGGGGGCTACACAGATACGCAGTATTTT
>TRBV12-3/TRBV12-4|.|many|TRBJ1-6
CASSPGTANSPLHF
TGTGCCAGCAGTCCGGGGACGGCAAATTCACCCCTCCACTTT